The rows below give T cell receptor beta chains drawn from one sample of a study of PD-1 blockade in classical Hodgkin lymphoma. The assay was immunoSEQ multiplex PCR, and TCRdb's table has in-frame clones only and misses some. This sample carries tens of thousands of clones, 85% to 95% of them seen once, and the ten largest clones take about 3.8%. Sequencing was carried out using peripheral blood mononuclear cells (PBMCs). The receptors here all came from a human donor with classical Hodgkin lymphoma. CDR3s include the opening cysteine and the closing phenylalanine or tryptophan. Fields, in order: J gene, D gene, V gene, clone size, CDR3 protein, CDR3 DNA. A D gene is named only where the DNA matches it firmly. The listing skips clone size in some rows; elsewhere it reads once, few, many or a size class.

j_call: TRBJ2-3; d_call: TRBD2; v_call: TRBV5-6; clone_size: .; cdr3_aa: CASSLFAGVSTDTQYF; cdr3_nt: TGTGCCAGCAGCCTCTTTGCGGGGGTTAGCACAGATACGCAGTATTTT
j_call: TRBJ1-3; d_call: .; v_call: TRBV5-4; clone_size: few; cdr3_aa: CASSLAGASGNTIYF; cdr3_nt: TGTGCCAGCAGCTTGGCCGGGGCCTCTGGAAACACCATATATTTT
j_call: TRBJ1-3; d_call: .; v_call: TRBV6-1; clone_size: .; cdr3_aa: CASSDGGSGNTIYF; cdr3_nt: TGTGCCAGCAGTGACGGCGGCTCTGGAAACACCATATATTTT
j_call: TRBJ1-2; d_call: TRBD1; v_call: TRBV27; clone_size: .; cdr3_aa: CASRPGQGHPYGYTF; cdr3_nt: TGTGCCAGCAGGCCTGGACAGGGCCATCCCTATGGCTACACCTTC
j_call: TRBJ2-3; d_call: .; v_call: TRBV7-9; clone_size: .; cdr3_aa: CASSSTEAQYF; cdr3_nt: TGTGCCAGCAGCTCGACTGAGGCGCAGTATTTT
j_call: TRBJ2-5; d_call: TRBD1; v_call: TRBV28; clone_size: .; cdr3_aa: CASSERPGQVQETQYF; cdr3_nt: TGTGCCAGCAGTGAGAGGCCGGGACAGGTACAAGAGACCCAGTACTTC
j_call: TRBJ2-6; d_call: .; v_call: TRBV15; clone_size: few; cdr3_aa: CATSRDHDSGANVLTF; cdr3_nt: TGTGCCACCAGCAGAGATCACGACTCTGGGGCCAACGTCCTGACTTTC
j_call: TRBJ2-7; d_call: .; v_call: TRBV11-1; clone_size: .; cdr3_aa: CASSFVGNPDEQYF; cdr3_nt: TGTGCCAGCAGCTTCGTGGGAAACCCCGACGAGCAGTACTTC
j_call: TRBJ2-1; d_call: TRBD1; v_call: TRBV19; clone_size: .; cdr3_aa: CASTITGQGPYNEQFF; cdr3_nt: TGTGCCAGTACCATAACGGGACAGGGCCCCTACAATGAGCAGTTCTTC
j_call: TRBJ2-1; d_call: .; v_call: TRBV19; clone_size: .; cdr3_aa: CASSSPHLNEQFF; cdr3_nt: TGTGCCAGTAGTTCCCCACATCTTAATGAGCAGTTCTTC
j_call: TRBJ1-1; d_call: .; v_call: TRBV6-5; clone_size: .; cdr3_aa: CASILGTEAFF; cdr3_nt: TGTGCCAGCATTCTGGGGACTGAAGCTTTCTTT
j_call: TRBJ2-7; d_call: .; v_call: TRBV18; clone_size: .; cdr3_aa: CASSLQSGGGEQYF; cdr3_nt: TGTGCCAGCTCACTTCAGAGTGGGGGCGGCGAGCAGTACTTC
j_call: TRBJ1-2; d_call: .; v_call: TRBV2; clone_size: .; cdr3_aa: CASSEAESNYGYTF; cdr3_nt: TGTGCCAGCAGTGAGGCAGAAAGTAACTATGGCTACACCTTC
j_call: TRBJ1-5; d_call: .; v_call: TRBV5-6; clone_size: .; cdr3_aa: CASSRLGTDSNQPQHF; cdr3_nt: TGTGCCAGCAGCCGTCTAGGTACAGATAGCAATCAGCCCCAGCATTTT
j_call: TRBJ1-1; d_call: .; v_call: TRBV7-9; clone_size: .; cdr3_aa: CASSLFSDGTEAFF; cdr3_nt: TGTGCCAGCAGCTTATTTTCGGACGGCACTGAAGCTTTCTTT
j_call: TRBJ2-3; d_call: .; v_call: TRBV5-8; clone_size: .; cdr3_aa: CASSLVSQGALFMQYF; cdr3_nt: TGTGCCAGCAGCTTGGTGTCTCAAGGGGCCCTTTTTATGCAGTATTTT
j_call: TRBJ1-1; d_call: TRBD1; v_call: TRBV6-1; clone_size: .; cdr3_aa: CASIPGQGGAPEAFF; cdr3_nt: TGTGCCAGCATCCCCGGACAGGGGGGAGCTCCTGAAGCTTTCTTT
j_call: TRBJ2-3; d_call: .; v_call: TRBV30; clone_size: .; cdr3_aa: CAWSLGAGGTQNTQYF; cdr3_nt: TGTGCCTGGAGTTTAGGGGCCGGAGGCACACAGAATACGCAGTATTTT
j_call: TRBJ2-2; d_call: .; v_call: TRBV6-4; clone_size: .; cdr3_aa: CASRQGLAGELFF; cdr3_nt: TGTGCCAGCAGGCAGGGGTTGGCCGGGGAGCTGTTTTTT
j_call: TRBJ1-1; d_call: .; v_call: TRBV19; clone_size: .; cdr3_aa: CASSIVAGGRTEAFF; cdr3_nt: TGTGCCAGTAGTATTGTGGCGGGAGGGAGGACTGAAGCTTTCTTT
j_call: TRBJ2-3; d_call: .; v_call: TRBV29-1; clone_size: .; cdr3_aa: CSAGRTDTQYF; cdr3_nt: TGCAGCGCCGGACGGACAGATACGCAGTATTTT
j_call: TRBJ1-5; d_call: TRBD1; v_call: TRBV27; clone_size: few; cdr3_aa: CASSWTGGNQPQHF; cdr3_nt: TGTGCCAGCAGTTGGACAGGGGGCAATCAGCCCCAGCATTTT
j_call: TRBJ1-1; d_call: TRBD1; v_call: TRBV5-4; clone_size: once; cdr3_aa: CASSPGQGRGEAFF; cdr3_nt: TGTGCCAGCAGCCCGGGACAGGGAAGAGGTGAAGCTTTCTTT
j_call: TRBJ2-1; d_call: TRBD2; v_call: TRBV10-2; clone_size: .; cdr3_aa: CASNRGGPPNNEQFF; cdr3_nt: TGCGCCAGCAACCGGGGGGGTCCACCAAACAATGAGCAGTTCTTC
j_call: TRBJ2-4; d_call: .; v_call: TRBV5-1; clone_size: .; cdr3_aa: CASSFVQTNHPLAKNIQYF; cdr3_nt: TGCGCCAGCAGCTTCGTGCAGACCAATCACCCTTTAGCCAAAAACATTCAGTACTTC
j_call: TRBJ2-7; d_call: .; v_call: TRBV19; clone_size: .; cdr3_aa: CASSIRQHYEQYF; cdr3_nt: TGTGCCAGTAGTATTAGACAGCACTACGAGCAGTACTTC
j_call: TRBJ1-2; d_call: TRBD1; v_call: TRBV12-5; clone_size: once; cdr3_aa: CASGLPENGTAYGYTF; cdr3_nt: TGTGCTAGTGGTTTGCCCGAAAACGGGACAGCCTATGGCTACACCTTC
j_call: TRBJ2-5; d_call: TRBD1; v_call: TRBV4-2; clone_size: .; cdr3_aa: CASSQVDRERTQYF; cdr3_nt: TGTGCCAGCAGCCAAGTTGACAGGGAGAGGACCCAGTACTTC
j_call: TRBJ1-1; d_call: TRBD1; v_call: TRBV9; clone_size: once; cdr3_aa: CASSPVRDRDTEAFF; cdr3_nt: TGTGCCAGCAGCCCAGTGAGGGACAGGGACACTGAAGCTTTCTTT
j_call: TRBJ1-2; d_call: .; v_call: TRBV21-1; clone_size: .; cdr3_aa: CASSVVADYGYTF; cdr3_nt: TGTGCCAGCAGCGTGGTGGCAGACTATGGCTACACCTTC
j_call: TRBJ2-3; d_call: .; v_call: TRBV7-2; clone_size: .; cdr3_aa: CASSLDYSTDTQYF; cdr3_nt: TGTGCCAGCAGCTTAGACTATAGCACAGATACGCAGTATTTT
j_call: TRBJ1-1; d_call: .; v_call: TRBV7-9; clone_size: medium-sized; cdr3_aa: CASGLEGRTEAFF; cdr3_nt: TGTGCCAGCGGGCTCGAGGGGCGCACTGAAGCTTTCTTT
j_call: TRBJ1-2; d_call: .; v_call: TRBV4-2; clone_size: .; cdr3_aa: CASSQAPAGQADGYTF; cdr3_nt: TGTGCCAGCAGCCAAGCTCCCGCAGGCCAGGCCGATGGCTACACCTTC
j_call: TRBJ2-1; d_call: .; v_call: TRBV11-3; clone_size: .; cdr3_aa: CASSSAPNEQFF; cdr3_nt: TGTGCCAGCAGCTCCGCGCCCAATGAGCAGTTCTTC
j_call: TRBJ1-5; d_call: .; v_call: TRBV7-9; clone_size: .; cdr3_aa: CASSFQGFGNQPQHF; cdr3_nt: TGTGCCAGCAGCTTTCAGGGGTTTGGGAATCAGCCCCAGCATTTT
j_call: TRBJ2-1; d_call: TRBD2; v_call: TRBV5-1; clone_size: .; cdr3_aa: CASSPPGLAGQNEQFF; cdr3_nt: TGCGCCAGCAGCCCACCTGGACTAGCGGGGCAGAATGAGCAGTTCTTC
j_call: TRBJ2-1; d_call: TRBD2; v_call: TRBV4-1; clone_size: .; cdr3_aa: CASSQPTSGSFNNKQFF; cdr3_nt: TGCGCCAGCAGCCAACCAACCAGCGGGAGTTTCAACAATAAGCAGTTCTTC
j_call: TRBJ1-2; d_call: .; v_call: TRBV5-4; clone_size: .; cdr3_aa: CASSLWLEVGYGYTF; cdr3_nt: TGTGCCAGCAGCTTATGGCTGGAGGTGGGCTATGGCTACACCTTC
j_call: TRBJ1-1; d_call: TRBD1; v_call: TRBV29-1; clone_size: .; cdr3_aa: CSIAGTETNTEAFF; cdr3_nt: TGCAGCATCGCCGGGACAGAGACGAACACTGAAGCTTTCTTT
j_call: TRBJ1-1; d_call: .; v_call: TRBV11-2; clone_size: .; cdr3_aa: CASSSDDRLNTEAFF; cdr3_nt: TGTGCCAGCAGCTCGGATGACAGATTGAACACTGAAGCTTTCTTT
j_call: TRBJ2-7; d_call: .; v_call: TRBV18; clone_size: .; cdr3_aa: CASSRISYEQYF; cdr3_nt: TGTGCCAGCTCAAGAATCTCCTACGAGCAGTACTTC
j_call: TRBJ2-6; d_call: .; v_call: TRBV5-1; clone_size: .; cdr3_aa: CASSLGGAGANVLTF; cdr3_nt: TGCGCCAGCAGCTTGGGCGGGGCTGGGGCCAACGTCCTGACTTTC